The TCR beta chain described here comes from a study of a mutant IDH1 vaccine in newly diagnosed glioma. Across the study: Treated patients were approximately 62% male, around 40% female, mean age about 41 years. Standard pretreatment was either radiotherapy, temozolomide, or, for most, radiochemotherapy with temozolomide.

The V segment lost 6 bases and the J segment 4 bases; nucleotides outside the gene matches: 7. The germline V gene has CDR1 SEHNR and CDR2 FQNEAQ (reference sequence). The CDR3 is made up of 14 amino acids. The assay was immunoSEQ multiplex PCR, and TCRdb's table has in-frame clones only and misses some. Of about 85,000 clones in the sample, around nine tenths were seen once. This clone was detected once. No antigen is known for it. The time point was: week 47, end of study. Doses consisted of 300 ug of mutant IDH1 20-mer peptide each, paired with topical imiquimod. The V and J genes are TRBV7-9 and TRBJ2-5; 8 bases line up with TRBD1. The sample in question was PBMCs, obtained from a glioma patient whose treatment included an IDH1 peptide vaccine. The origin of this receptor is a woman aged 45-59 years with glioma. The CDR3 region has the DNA TGTGCCAGCAGAAGACAGGGGAGTCGAGAGACCCAGTACTTC. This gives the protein CASRRQGSRETQYF. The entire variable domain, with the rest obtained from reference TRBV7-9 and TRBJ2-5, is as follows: DTGVSQNPRHKITKRGQNVTFRCDPISEHNRLYWYRQTLGQGPEFLTYFQNEAQLEKSRLLSDRFSAERPKGSFSTLEIQRTEQGDSAMYLCASRRQGSRETQYFGPGTRLLVL.